The entry below gives a single TCR beta chain sequence along with its context. Its binding antigen is unknown. Base quality data are lacking; no much larger clone is found one base away. From the cysteine up to the phenylalanine, the CDR3 has a length of 15 residues. Left in the record is the CDR3 DNA by itself, 45 bases read in frame from the first base. V has 1 base trimmed and J has 5 bases trimmed; junction bases matching no gene number 3. CDR1 SEHNR and CDR2 FQNEAQ were looked up in the germline V gene (reference sequence). These data are taken from a study of blood T cell repertoires in COVID-19 (dated by TCRdb to the early 2020s). In terms of the full investigation: The collaborator samples originated in the United States, Italy and Spain and spanned the acute and convalescent phases of COVID-19. The prospective study material was composed of cDNA or gDNA derived from T cells, B-cell-depleted T cells, or PBMCs. Subjects who had been exposed to COVID-19, were actively infected with it, or had recovered from it provided the deeply sampled blood TCRbeta repertoires that made up the dataset. A freely available public database, intended as a resource for researchers studying the immune response to SARS-CoV-2, is where the repertoires were released. The samples were drawn from the first 160 participants of the ongoing ImmuneRACE study and from over 950 subjects provided by 6 global collaborators. Sample metadata almost always included a de-identified subject ID, COVID-19 status, age in years and sex. HLA class I and class II types, where available, came from metadata supplied by the sample provider rather than from assay-based typing. Summary of the overall study and its limitations: Clinical and demographic metadata were provided uncurated, with the amount varying by source and participant.

Enrolling through a virtual design, the prospective study's participants ranged in age from roughly 18 to 100 years and lived across 24 United States geographic areas. In the prospective study, participants were assigned to cohorts based on the clinical history participants reported in a screening survey and a study questionnaire. Mobile phlebotomists in the prospective study collected whole blood, serum and a nasopharyngeal or oropharyngeal swab from every participant. Additional blood draws and questionnaires over an approximately 2-month period could optionally be provided by prospective study participants. Prospective study blood samples were shipped either frozen or at room temperature before DNA extraction. TCRbeta CDR3 regions were amplified from genomic DNA using the immunoSEQ Assay, a bias-controlled multiplex PCR. In the source study's methods: The number of nucleated cells in each sample was estimated from the amplification of reference gene primers within the assay. To quantify the absolute abundance of each unique TCRbeta CDR3 rearrangement, sequence reads were collapsed and filtered. For each sample, productive Simpson clonality was calculated as the square root of Simpson's diversity index across productive rearrangements. TCRdb limited this immuneACCESS table to in-frame rearrangements with V and J called. A share of clones is missing; checked studies link under half to unresolved V genes, and the rest is unexplained. From that table come the V and J calls and clone size; the DNA was used to work out D and trimming. Within this sample are 250,000 to 300,000 clones, with roughly 93% of them counted one time only. The ten largest clones take up under 3% of the sample.

The chain is encoded by TRBV7-9 joined to TRBJ1-4; 8 of the junction bases match TRBD1. Source material: PBMCs or T cells enriched from blood (not recorded which). The clonotype comes from a woman aged 40 to 50 with acute COVID-19. CDR3 protein: CASSLDQGANEKLFF. In nucleotides, the sequence is TGTGCCAGCAGCTTAGACCAGGGGGCCAATGAAAAACTGTTTTTT.